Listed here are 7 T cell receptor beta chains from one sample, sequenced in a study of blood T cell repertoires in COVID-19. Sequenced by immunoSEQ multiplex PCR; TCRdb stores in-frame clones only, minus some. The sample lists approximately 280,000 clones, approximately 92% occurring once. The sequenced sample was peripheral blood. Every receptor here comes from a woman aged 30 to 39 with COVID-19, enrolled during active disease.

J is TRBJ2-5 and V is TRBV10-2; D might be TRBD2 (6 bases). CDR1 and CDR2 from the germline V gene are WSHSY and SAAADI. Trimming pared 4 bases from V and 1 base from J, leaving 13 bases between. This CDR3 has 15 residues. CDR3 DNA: TGCGCCAGCAGTGCTTGGGGACTGAGCCAAGAGACCCAGTACTTC. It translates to CASSAWGLSQETQYF.

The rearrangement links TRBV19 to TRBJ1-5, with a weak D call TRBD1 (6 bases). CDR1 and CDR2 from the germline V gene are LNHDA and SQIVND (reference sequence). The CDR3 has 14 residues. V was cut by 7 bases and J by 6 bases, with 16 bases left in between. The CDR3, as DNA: TGTGCCAGTAATGGCCACAGGGATCGTCAGCCCCAGCATTTT. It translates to CASNGHRDRQPQHF.

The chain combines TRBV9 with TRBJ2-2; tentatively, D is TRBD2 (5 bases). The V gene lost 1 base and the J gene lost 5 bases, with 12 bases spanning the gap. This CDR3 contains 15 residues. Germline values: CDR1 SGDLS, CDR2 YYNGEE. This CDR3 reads CASSVLDAGTGELFF. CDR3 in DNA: TGTGCCAGCAGCGTATTAGACGCGGGTACCGGGGAGCTGTTTTTT.

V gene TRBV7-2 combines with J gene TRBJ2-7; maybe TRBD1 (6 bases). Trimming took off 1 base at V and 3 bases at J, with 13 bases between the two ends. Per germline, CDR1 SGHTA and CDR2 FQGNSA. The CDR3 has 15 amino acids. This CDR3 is CASSLVVTGYYEQYF. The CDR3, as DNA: TGTGCCAGCAGCTTAGTCGTGACAGGCTACTACGAGCAGTACTTC.

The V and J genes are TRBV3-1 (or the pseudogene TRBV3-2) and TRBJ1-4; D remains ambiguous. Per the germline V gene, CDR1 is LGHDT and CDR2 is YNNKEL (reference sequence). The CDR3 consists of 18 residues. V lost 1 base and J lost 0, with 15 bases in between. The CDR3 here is CASSQGPGRPSTNEKLFF. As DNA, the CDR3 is TGTGCCAGCAGCCAAGGCCCAGGCAGGCCCTCAACTAATGAAAAACTGTTTTTT.

In DNA form, the CDR3 reads TGCGCCAGCAGCTTGGAGGACAACTCCTACGAGCAGTACTTC. Its translation: CASSLEDNSYEQYF. The chain combines TRBV5-1 with TRBJ2-7, with D possibly being TRBD1 (5 bases). The V and J ends lost 0 bases and 0 bases respectively, with 7 bases between them. CDR1 is SGHRS and CDR2 is YFSETQ in the germline V gene. The CDR3 has 14 residues. The whole variable domain, filled in from reference TRBV5-1 and TRBJ2-7, reads KAGVTQTPRYLIKTRGQQVTLSCSPISGHRSVSWYQQTPGQGLQFLFEYFSETQRNKGNFPGRFSGRQFSNSRSEMNVSTLELGDSALYLCASSLEDNSYEQYFGPGTRLTVT.

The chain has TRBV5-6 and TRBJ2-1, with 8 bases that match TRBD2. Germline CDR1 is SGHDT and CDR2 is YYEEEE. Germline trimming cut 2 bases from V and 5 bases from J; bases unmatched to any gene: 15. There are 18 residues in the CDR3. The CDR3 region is CASSFSLAGWGGDNEQFF. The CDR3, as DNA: TGTGCCAGCAGCTTTAGTCTAGCGGGTTGGGGAGGGGACAATGAGCAGTTCTTC.